This is a list of T cell receptor beta chains from one sample in a study of OX40 agonist ivuxolimab in advanced cancers. Assay: immunoSEQ multiplex PCR; the TCRdb copy retains only in-frame clones and omits some. Of about 100,000 clones listed, approximately 89% are singletons. Sequenced material: CD4+ or CD8+ T cells sorted from blood, taken in a trial of the OX40 agonist ivuxolimab. The receptors originated from an adult with an advanced solid tumor such as melanoma, head and neck, liver or kidney cancer. Both conserved end residues are part of each CDR3. D genes are given only for firm matches. A clone size is listed for some rows: how often the clone was seen (once, few, many), or a class if it is expanded.

d_call	clone_size	v_call	j_call	cdr3_nt	cdr3_aa
-	-	TRBV19	TRBJ2-2	TGTGCCAGTACCACTACGACACACGGGGAGCTGTTTTTT	CASTTTTHGELFF
-	few	TRBV4-1	TRBJ2-5	TGCGCCAGCAGCCCAGACACTAGTCAAGAGACCCAGTACTTC	CASSPDTSQETQYF
-	-	TRBV4-2	TRBJ2-2	TGTGCCAGCAGCCAAGGCAGGGTAATGGGGGGGGCAGGCGGGGAGCTGTTTTTT	CASSQGRVMGGAGGELFF
TRBD1	-	TRBV6-1	TRBJ1-4	TGTGCCAGCAGTGCTGGACAGGGTGGAGCCACTAATGAAAAACTGTTTTTT	CASSAGQGGATNEKLFF
-	-	TRBV6-5	TRBJ1-4	TGTGCCAGCAGTTACTGGGGGTATGGGCCTAATGAAAAACTGTTTTTT	CASSYWGYGPNEKLFF
-	-	TRBV5-1	TRBJ2-7	TGCGCCAGCAGCTTGGTATACGGAGGGTCCGACGAGCAGTACTTC	CASSLVYGGSDEQYF
-	-	TRBV6-1	TRBJ1-3	TGTGCCAGCAGTGAAATACAGGCGGCTGGAAACACCATATATTTT	CASSEIQAAGNTIYF
-	-	TRBV11-2	TRBJ1-1	TGTGCCAGCAGCCAAGGCAGGAACACTGAAGCTTTCTTT	CASSQGRNTEAFF
-	-	TRBV27	TRBJ2-2	TGTGCCAGCAGTTTATCGAAAGGGGGTACCGGGGAGCTGTTTTTT	CASSLSKGGTGELFF
TRBD2	-	TRBV4-3	TRBJ2-1	TGCGCCAGCAGCCAACGACTAGCGGTCATCGACCGATACAATGAGCAGTTCTTC	CASSQRLAVIDRYNEQFF
-	-	TRBV5-6	TRBJ1-4	TGTGCCAGCAGCTGGGGGGTCAGGGAAAAACTGTTTTTT	CASSWGVREKLFF
TRBD2	-	TRBV2	TRBJ2-1	TGTGCCAGCAATCTGGCGGGGGGCGATGAGCAGTTCTTC	CASNLAGGDEQFF
TRBD2	once	TRBV5-1	TRBJ2-2	TGCGCCAGCAGCCCGGGACTACTGAACACCGGGGAGCTGTTTTTT	CASSPGLLNTGELFF
-	-	TRBV27	TRBJ1-5	TGTGCCAGCAGTCTGCGGACGGGGATGAGCAATCAGCCCCAGCATTTT	CASSLRTGMSNQPQHF
-	once	TRBV2	TRBJ1-1	TGTGCCAGCAAGGGGTCGCTGAACACTGAAGCTTTCTTT	CASKGSLNTEAFF
-	-	TRBV7-3	TRBJ2-1	TGTGCCAGCAGCTTGGGGGCCTTGGAGAACAATGAGCAGTTCTTC	CASSLGALENNEQFF
-	-	TRBV19	TRBJ1-2	TGTGCCAGTAGTATTCAGGGGAGTGAGGGCTACACCTTC	CASSIQGSEGYTF
-	-	TRBV18	TRBJ1-5	TGTGCCAGCTCACCGAAAGGTCTTCAGCCCCAGCATTTT	CASSPKGLQPQHF
-	-	TRBV18	TRBJ2-5	TGTGCCAGCTCACAGGGGTTCGGTGAGACCCAGTACTTC	CASSQGFGETQYF
-	-	TRBV5-4	TRBJ2-6	TGTGCCAGCAGCTTGCAGGGGTCTGGGGCCAACGTCCTGACTTTC	CASSLQGSGANVLTF
-	-	TRBV7-2	TRBJ1-1	TGTGCCAGCAGCTTAGACGGGGGGTACACTGAAGCTTTCTTT	CASSLDGGYTEAFF
TRBD2	-	TRBV5-1	TRBJ2-1	TGCGCCAGCAGCTGGGGCGGAGCGGGAGTAGACAATGAGCAGTTCTTC	CASSWGGAGVDNEQFF
-	few	TRBV7-7	TRBJ2-5	TGTGCTAGCAGCTTAGGGCAGCAAGAGACCCAGTACTTC	CASSLGQQETQYF
-	-	TRBV20-1	TRBJ1-2	TGCAGTGCTAGAGAGGGTGGGGGCTACACCTTC	CSAREGGGYTF